Below are 2 T cell receptor beta chains sequenced from a single sample in a study of blood T cell repertoires in COVID-19. Produced via immunoSEQ multiplex PCR; TCRdb's table is partial and in-frame only. The table has hundreds of thousands of clones, nearly 90% seen once. What was sequenced was peripheral blood. All receptors derive from a woman in her late teens or twenties who had recovered from COVID-19.

The V call is TRBV7-6, the J call TRBJ1-3; possible D gene TRBD1, 6 bases. The V end was cut by 4 bases, the J end by 3 bases, with 7 bases between. CDR1 is SGHVS, CDR2 FNYEAQ, per germline. CDR3 size: 13 residues. For the CDR3, the DNA is TGTGCCAGCAGCTCAGGGGATGGAAACACCATATATTTT. Its translation is CASSSGDGNTIYF.

CDR3 region: CASLGGAGNTIYF. As DNA, the CDR3 is TGTGCCAGCCTTGGGGGGGCTGGAAACACCATATATTTT. The chain joins TRBV10-3 to TRBJ1-3, with D possibly matching TRBD1 (5 bases). The V gene's germline CDR1 is ENHRY and CDR2 SYGVKD. Trimming pared 10 bases from V and 2 bases from J, leaving 12 bases between. The CDR3 has 13 amino acids.